The T cell receptor (beta chain) under discussion was sequenced for a study of T cells after yellow fever vaccination. CDR1 and CDR2 from the germline V gene are MNHNS and SASEGT. This CDR3 region has 15 residues. The V segment lost 6 bases and the J segment 5 bases; nucleotides outside the gene matches: 11. As TCR cDNA was made by 5'RACE template switching, a universal primer site and UMIs were added. TCRdb reanalysed the 5' RACE reads using MiXCR and keeps one entry per CDR3 protein. Among a few hundred thousand distinct CDR3 sequences listed, less than 20% were seen once. This clonotype has a handful of counts. Its antigen is still unknown. Study-level results: The secondary response peaked faster, at day 5 versus 15, but was weaker.

The clonotype was recovered from a man aged 18 to 29 who received the YFV17D yellow fever vaccine. Here the sequenced sample was PBMCs, taken 5 to 6 days after the first yellow fever vaccination. The chain employs TRBV6-1 and TRBJ2-7; 9 bases fit TRBD1. In DNA form, the CDR3 reads TGTGCCAGCAGCCCCGGAGTGGGACAGGGTCACGAGCAGTACTTC. Amino acid sequence: CASSPGVGQGHEQYF.